The present T cell receptor (beta chain) was sequenced within a study of T-cell memory formation after mild COVID-19. Study-wide findings and caveats: Pre-infection memory already had some responding clones, implying cross-reactive memory joined.

Note on this clonotype: The antigen is undetermined.

Via MiXCR, TCRdb re-called the 5' RACE reads, giving one row per CDR3 protein. Here the sample spans under 450,000 distinct CDR3 sequences, around a fifth being singletons. The sequence was obtained from a man in his late teens or twenties who had mild COVID-19 (a few samples of this study predate the infection). Cell type and time point are not known. Sequenced input: PBMCs or a T cell subset sorted from them (not recorded which).

CDR3: CSASLPGGETQYF. CDR3 DNA sequence: TGCAGTGCTAGTTTGCCAGGGGGAGAGACCCAGTACTTC. The chain uses TRBV20-1 and TRBJ2-5; 7 bases line up with TRBD1. The trim removed 3 bases at V and 4 bases at J, leaving 5 bases unmatched. The germline gives CDR1 DFQATT, CDR2 SNEGSKA (reference sequence). The CDR3 totals 13 residues.